The 21 T cell receptor beta chains listed next were all sequenced from one sample in a study of T-cell memory formation after mild COVID-19. MiXCR was run by TCRdb on the 5' RACE reads, yielding one entry per CDR3 protein. Of 550,000 to 600,000 distinct CDR3 sequences in the sample, 17% were seen once. Specimen: PBMCs or a T cell subset sorted from them (not recorded which). All receptors come from an adult woman who had mild COVID-19 (a few samples of this study predate the infection). Cell type and time point are not known.

The sample holds a few counts of this clonotype. The chain recombines TRBV28 with TRBJ2-7, with D possibly matching TRBD2 (6 bases). The CDR3 is 18 amino acids. Germline V gives CDR1 MDHEN, CDR2 SYDVKM. V was shortened by 1 base and J by 0 bases, with 19 bases between the two germline ends. The CDR3 spells CASSLSLEGGLLSYEQYF. The CDR3 DNA reads as TGTGCCAGCAGTTTATCCCTAGAAGGAGGGCTCCTCTCCTACGAGCAGTACTTC.

The J gene is TRBJ2-3, the V gene TRBV30; D gene uncertain. The V end was cut by 0 bases, the J end by 7 bases, with 5 bases between. The CDR3 length is 11 residues. Germline loops: CDR1 GTSNPN, CDR2 SVGIG (reference sequence). CDR3 residues: CAWSVLNTQYF. The CDR3 DNA reads as TGTGCCTGGAGTGTACTGAATACGCAGTATTTT.

This clonotype was counted between two and nine times. This chain uses TRBV10-3 with TRBJ1-1, with D possibly matching TRBD1 (5 bases). The V gene lost 0 bases and the J gene lost 6 bases, with 14 bases spanning the gap. Per germline, CDR1 ENHRY and CDR2 SYGVKD. The CDR3 has 15 residues. In DNA form, the CDR3 reads TGTGCCATCAGTGAGTCGATGGGGGTTTTATCTGAAGCTTTCTTT. This sequence encodes CAISESMGVLSEAFF.

There are a few counts of this clonotype. The rearrangement joins TRBV7-9 to TRBJ2-2; D remains ambiguous. The germline V and J ends were trimmed by 7 bases and 4 bases, with 10 bases remaining between them. The CDR3 extends over 13 amino acids. From germline, CDR1 is SEHNR and CDR2 FQNEAQ (reference sequence). The CDR3 DNA sequence: TGTGCCAGCAAGCTTTTTGGCACCGGGGAGCTGTTTTTT. It yields the protein CASKLFGTGELFF.

This clonotype was seen more than once but under ten times. This chain links TRBV5-1 with TRBJ1-2; D is possibly TRBD1 (6 bases). There are 15 residues in the CDR3. Germline V gene lookup returns CDR1 SGHRS and CDR2 YFSETQ. Trimming pared 2 bases from V and 6 bases from J, leaving 17 bases between. In DNA, the CDR3 is TGCGCCAGCAGCTTAAACAGGGAGTCCCTAAATGGCTACACCTTC. This translates into CASSLNRESLNGYTF.

The CDR3 region is CATRQTGGPSYEQYF. The DNA of the CDR3 is TGTGCCACCCGCCAAACAGGGGGCCCCTCCTACGAGCAGTACTTC. The chain uses TRBV19 and TRBJ2-7, with 9 bases fitting TRBD1. J was trimmed by 0 bases and V by 10 bases; bases with no gene match: 10. This CDR3 contains 15 residues. Germline CDR1 LNHDA, CDR2 SQIVND (reference sequence).

This chain uses TRBV4-1 with TRBJ1-2; D unresolved. This CDR3 comprises 14 residues. Germline CDR1 and CDR2: MGHRA and YSYEKL. Trimming left V 0 bases short and J 10 bases short, with 15 bases between. CDR3 DNA sequence: TGCGCCAGCAGCCAAGATAGTTCCCCAGCCACCTACACCTTC. It yields the protein CASSQDSSPATYTF.

V gene TRBV5-1 combines with J gene TRBJ2-5, with D uncertain. Trimming left V 4 bases short and J 3 bases short, with 13 bases between. Per germline, CDR1 SGHRS and CDR2 YFSETQ. The CDR3 has 14 residues. The chain's CDR3 is CASSRATDEETQYF. CDR3 DNA sequence: TGCGCCAGCAGCCGGGCGACGGATGAAGAGACCCAGTACTTC.

V and J are TRBV12-3 or TRBV12-4 and TRBJ1-3, with D hard to call. V was shortened by 7 bases and J by 0 bases, with 7 bases between the two germline ends. The CDR3 consists of 13 residues. CDR3 sequence reads: CASTPGSGNTIYF. CDR3 nucleotide sequence: TGTGCCAGCACCCCGGGCTCTGGAAACACCATATATTTT.

The CDR3 sequence is CSVRGQGHGQAFF. CDR3 nucleotide sequence: TGCAGCGTTCGGGGACAGGGGCATGGACAGGCTTTCTTT. The chain is built from TRBV29-1 and TRBJ1-1, with 10 bases fitting TRBD1. V dropped 5 bases and J dropped 11; count of bases not matched to a gene: 11. The germline V gene has CDR1 SQVTM and CDR2 ANQGSEA. The CDR3 runs 13 residues.

A few counts support this clonotype. J is TRBJ2-7 and V is TRBV12-3 or TRBV12-4, with D perhaps being TRBD1 or TRBD2 (5 bases each). This CDR3 contains 13 residues. Trimming pared 7 bases from V and 5 bases from J, leaving 15 bases between. The CDR3 spells CASTVWGFDEQYF. The CDR3 DNA reads TGTGCCAGCACCGTATGGGGGTTCGACGAGCAGTACTTC.

The V and J genes are TRBV7-2 and TRBJ2-1; weak D call: TRBD1 (6 bases). The ends were cut back, 5 bases at V and 6 bases at J, with 11 bases in the middle. Germline V gene lookup returns CDR1 SGHTA and CDR2 FQGNSA. The CDR3 sequence is 13 residues long. The CDR3 protein is CASSGQGGNEQFF. CDR3 nucleotide sequence: TGTGCCAGCAGCGGACAAGGGGGCAATGAGCAGTTCTTC.

The chain employs TRBV2 and TRBJ1-1; D is perhaps TRBD1 (5 bases). Germline V gene sequence: CDR1 SNHLY, CDR2 FYNNEI. Trimming shortened V by 1 base and J by 1 base, and 10 bases separated the two germline ends. The CDR3 sequence is 15 residues long. As DNA, the CDR3 is TGTGCCAGCAGTGAAGACCCCGGACAGAACACTGAAGCTTTCTTT. Protein product: CASSEDPGQNTEAFF. Filled out from reference TRBV2 and TRBJ1-1, the complete variable domain reads EPEVTQTPSHQVTQMGQEVILRCVPISNHLYFYWYRQILGQKVEFLVSFYNNEISEKSEIFDDQFSVERPDGSNFTLKIRSTKLEDSAMYFCASSEDPGQNTEAFFGQGTRLTVV.

This clonotype was detected a few times. The chain has TRBV9 and TRBJ2-7, with TRBD2 matching 7 bases. This CDR3 is 15 amino acids long. Per the germline V gene, CDR1 is SGDLS and CDR2 is YYNGEE. Germline trimming cut 3 bases from V and 0 bases from J; bases unmatched to any gene: 6. The CDR3 sequence: CASSAHPGGSYEQYF. The CDR3 nucleotides read TGTGCCAGCAGCGCCCACCCGGGGGGCTCCTACGAGCAGTACTTC.

In this sample, this clonotype turned up a few times. The rearrangement joins TRBV5-5 to TRBJ1-4; weak D call: TRBD1 (5 bases). Trimming removed 5 bases at V and 11 bases at J, with 16 bases between. Germline CDR1 is SGHKS and CDR2 is YYEKEE (reference sequence). This CDR3 is 13 amino acids long. CDR3 protein: CASSSGPGLKLFF. CDR3 DNA: TGTGCCAGCAGTTCGGGGCCGGGGTTGAAACTGTTTTTT. The full variable domain, its missing parts supplied by reference TRBV5-5 and TRBJ1-4, is DAGVTQSPTHLIKTRGQQVTLRCSPISGHKSVSWYQQVLGQGPQFIFQYYEKEERGRGNFPDRFSARQFPNYSSELNVNALLLGDSALYLCASSSGPGLKLFFGSGTQLSVL.

This clonotype was seen a few times. V gene TRBV5-1 combines with J gene TRBJ2-5; TRBD1 aligns across 8 bases. V dropped 4 bases and J dropped 5; count of bases not matched to a gene: 10. Germline V gene data show CDR1 as SGHRS and CDR2 as YFSETQ. This CDR3 has 15 amino acids. In DNA form, the CDR3 reads TGCGCCAGCAGCCCCCAGGGGGCGGCGAAGGAGACCCAGTACTTC. As protein: CASSPQGAAKETQYF.

This clonotype was detected a few times. J is TRBJ2-3 and V is TRBV12-3 or TRBV12-4; D gene ambiguous. V was cut by 7 bases and J by 4 bases, with 9 bases left in between. The CDR3 contains 12 residues. The CDR3 loop is CASNSVPDTQYF. Here the CDR3 DNA reads TGTGCCAGCAACTCGGTGCCAGATACGCAGTATTTT.

This clonotype was seen more than once but under ten times. The chain is built from TRBV5-8 and TRBJ2-5; no reliable D call. The germline V and J ends were trimmed by 2 bases and 4 bases, with 15 bases remaining between them. This CDR3 is 15 amino acids long. CDR1 is SGHTS, CDR2 YDEGEE, per germline. CDR3: CASSFSARKPETQYF. CDR3 DNA: TGTGCCAGCAGCTTTTCGGCGAGGAAGCCAGAGACCCAGTACTTC.

The chain links TRBV30 to TRBJ2-6; weak D call: TRBD1 (5 bases). Germline V gene lookup returns CDR1 GTSNPN and CDR2 SVGIG (reference sequence). Trimming took 3 bases from V and 2 from J, leaving 11 bases between them. The CDR3 has 15 amino acids. The CDR3 loop reads CAWSRKQAGANVLTF. As DNA, the CDR3 is TGTGCCTGGAGCCGAAAACAGGCTGGGGCCAACGTCCTGACTTTC.

This clonotype was detected only a few times. The gene calls are TRBV12-3 or TRBV12-4 and TRBJ1-1; no clear D. V was shortened by 6 bases and J by 4 bases, with 18 bases between the two germline ends. The CDR3 is 15 amino acids. The CDR3, as DNA: TGTGCCAGCAGCCCCGAGAAGCTGGGGAGCACTGAAGCTTTCTTT. It yields the protein CASSPEKLGSTEAFF.

V usage is TRBV11-3 and J usage is TRBJ2-1; D remains unclear. The CDR3 loop spans 12 amino acids. The germline V gene encodes CDR1 SGHNT and CDR2 YENEEA. V was pared by 5 bases and J by 7 bases, with 9 bases between. CDR3 sequence reads: CASSTRSNEQFF. CDR3 nucleotides: TGTGCCAGCAGCACCCGAAGTAATGAGCAGTTCTTC.